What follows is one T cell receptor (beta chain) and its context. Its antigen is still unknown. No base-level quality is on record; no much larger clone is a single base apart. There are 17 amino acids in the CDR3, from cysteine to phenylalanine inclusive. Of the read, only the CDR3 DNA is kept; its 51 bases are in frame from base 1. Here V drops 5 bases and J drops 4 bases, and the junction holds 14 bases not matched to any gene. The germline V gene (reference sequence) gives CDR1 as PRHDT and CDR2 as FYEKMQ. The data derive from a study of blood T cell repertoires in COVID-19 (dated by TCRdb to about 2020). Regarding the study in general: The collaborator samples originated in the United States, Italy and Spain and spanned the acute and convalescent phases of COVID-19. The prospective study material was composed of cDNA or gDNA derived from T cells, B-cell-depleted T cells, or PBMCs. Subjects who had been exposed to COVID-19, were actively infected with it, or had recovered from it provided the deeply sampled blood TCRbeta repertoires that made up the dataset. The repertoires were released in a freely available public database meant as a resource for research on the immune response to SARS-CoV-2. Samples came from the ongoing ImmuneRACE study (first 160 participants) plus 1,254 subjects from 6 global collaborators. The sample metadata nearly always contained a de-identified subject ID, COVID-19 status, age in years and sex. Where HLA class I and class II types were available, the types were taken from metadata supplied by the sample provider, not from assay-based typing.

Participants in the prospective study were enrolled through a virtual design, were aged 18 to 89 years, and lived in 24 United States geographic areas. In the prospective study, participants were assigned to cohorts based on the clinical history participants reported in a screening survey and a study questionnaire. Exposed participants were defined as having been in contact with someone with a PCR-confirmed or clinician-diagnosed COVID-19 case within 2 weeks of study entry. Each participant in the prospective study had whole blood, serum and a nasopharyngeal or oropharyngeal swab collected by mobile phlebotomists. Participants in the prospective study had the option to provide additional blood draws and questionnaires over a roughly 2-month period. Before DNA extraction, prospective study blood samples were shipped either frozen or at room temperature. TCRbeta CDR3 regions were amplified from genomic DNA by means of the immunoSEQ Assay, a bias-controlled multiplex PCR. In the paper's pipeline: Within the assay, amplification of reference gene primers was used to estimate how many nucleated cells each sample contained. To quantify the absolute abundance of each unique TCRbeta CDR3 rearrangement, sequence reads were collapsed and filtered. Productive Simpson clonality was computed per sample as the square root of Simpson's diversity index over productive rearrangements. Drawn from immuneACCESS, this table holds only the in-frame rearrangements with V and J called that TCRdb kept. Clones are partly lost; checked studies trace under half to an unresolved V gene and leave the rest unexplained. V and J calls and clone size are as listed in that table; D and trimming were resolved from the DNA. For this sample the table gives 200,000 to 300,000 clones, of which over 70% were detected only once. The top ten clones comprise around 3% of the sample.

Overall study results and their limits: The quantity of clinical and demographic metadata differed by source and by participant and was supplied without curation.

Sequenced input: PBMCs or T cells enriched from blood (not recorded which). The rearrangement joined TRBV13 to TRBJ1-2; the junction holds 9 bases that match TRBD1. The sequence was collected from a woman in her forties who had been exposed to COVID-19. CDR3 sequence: CASSRTGQGISLYGYTF. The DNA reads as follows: TGTGCCAGCAGCCGCACCGGACAGGGGATTTCCCTCTATGGCTACACCTTC.